This T cell receptor beta chain emerged from a study of beta chain features in type 1 diabetes. Across the whole study: In age, gender and cell yields, patients were similar to healthy donors. Over all samples combined, around 110 million sorted cells were examined.

V was pared by 3 bases and J by 2 bases, with 6 bases of the junction left unmatched. Germline loops: CDR1 MNHNY, CDR2 SVGAGI (reference sequence). The CDR3 is 15 amino acids. Isolated RNA was reverse transcribed in full, so expressed TCRB transcripts were sequenced. The table came from immunoSEQ multiplex PCR; TCRdb's copy has only in-frame clones and leaves some out. The data show fewer than 350,000 clones, approximately 15% seen once. A word on this clone: The antigen is undetermined.

Whole-study findings and limits: The study found moderately but significantly shorter TCRB CDR3s in all four CD4+ subsets of Type 1 diabetes patients.

Using CD45RO/CCR7/CD25/CD127/CD95/CD27, CD4+ naive, central memory, regulatory and stem cell-like memory cells were sorted. Post-sort purity exceeded 98% for all sorted populations. This receptor was obtained from a man aged 18 to 29 with type 1 diabetes. The rearrangement links TRBV6-6 to TRBJ1-2; TRBD1 aligns across 7 bases. The sequenced material came from naive CD4+ T cells from blood. The CDR3 bases are TGTGCCAGCAGTTATGGGACAGTCATCAACTATGGCTACACCTTC. It translates to CASSYGTVINYGYTF.